A selection of T cell receptor beta chains follows, all from one sample in a study of T cells expressing NK-cell markers. TCRdb re-called the 5' RACE reads and shows each CDR3 protein once, DNA omitted. The table lists about 410,000 distinct CDR3 sequences. Sequencing input: blood T cells: a sorted CD56 or NKG2C T cell subset, CD4+ or CD8+ T cells, or bulk PBMC T cells (not recorded which). The receptors derive from a woman between 50 and 59 years old in good health. CDR3s include the opening cysteine and the closing phenylalanine or tryptophan.

V	J	CDR3
TRBV20-1	TRBJ1-6	CSAGKTGEHSPLHF
TRBV15	TRBJ2-1	CATSRDPVGYNEQFF
TRBV5-1	TRBJ2-5	CASSLGGRDQETQYF
TRBV5-1	TRBJ2-1	CASSWGLTSSYNEQFF
TRBV5-1	TRBJ2-2	CASSLEGGSTGELFF
TRBV5-1	TRBJ1-4	CASSLGGQSNEKLFF
TRBV4-1	TRBJ2-1	CASSQGGLAGVDEQFF
TRBV27	TRBJ2-7	CASMAVMNYEQYF
TRBV20-1	TRBJ2-1	CSASLLAGGREQFF
TRBV25-1	TRBJ2-5	CASSAHRTQETQYF
TRBV4-2	TRBJ2-3	CASSQDQKGIWADTQYF
TRBV12-3/TRBV12-4	TRBJ2-1	CASSRPGLGLFF
TRBV6-5	TRBJ1-4	CASSPGDRGWEKLFF
TRBV14	TRBJ2-1	CASSQELWTSGTEQFF
TRBV12-3/TRBV12-4	TRBJ1-1	CASSLALMIDNTEAFF
TRBV5-1	TRBJ2-3	CASSLDGGRSDTQYF
TRBV12-3/TRBV12-4	TRBJ2-3	CASKGGTGAGGSTDTQYF
TRBV12-3/TRBV12-4	TRBJ2-2	CASSLDLAGINTGELFF
TRBV5-1	TRBJ2-1	CASSLALNEQFF
TRBV27	TRBJ2-1	CASSSRNEQFF
TRBV12-3/TRBV12-4	TRBJ1-6	CASSLTGGGSPLHF
TRBV5-1	TRBJ1-1	CASSTQTPLNTEAFF
TRBV20-1	TRBJ2-5	CSARGRVTQETQYF
TRBV20-1	TRBJ2-2	CSAKNSGQVGELFF
TRBV11-2	TRBJ1-6	CASSFRQGRGSPLHF
TRBV12-3/TRBV12-4	TRBJ2-2	CASSSEAGDPNTGELFF
TRBV15	TRBJ1-4	CATSRAGVSEKLFF
TRBV24-1	TRBJ2-1	CATSDLGLAGGSREDEQFF
TRBV24-1	TRBJ2-3	CATGPHRTSTDTQYF
TRBV12-3/TRBV12-4	TRBJ2-2	CASKVGLAGGSANTGELFF
TRBV29-1	TRBJ2-2	CSVEGREETGELFF
TRBV19	TRBJ2-3	CASSGIGAGTDTQYF
TRBV13	TRBJ2-7	CASSALGAGPTNNEQYF
TRBV6-2/TRBV6-3	TRBJ2-3	CASRLDLTDTQYF
TRBV10-2	TRBJ2-2	CASRLSGELFF
TRBV15	TRBJ1-2	CATSPPGQGGYGYTF
TRBV5-4	TRBJ2-5	CASSPSAPRETQYF
TRBV27	TRBJ2-2	CASSLFWRMNAGELFF
TRBV24-1	TRBJ1-5	CATSDGGRQPQHF
TRBV12-3/TRBV12-4	TRBJ1-2	CASTQTDRDGYTF
TRBV7-9	TRBJ2-1	CASDSDRVTQFF
TRBV27	TRBJ2-1	CASSFDRIGNEQFF